Shown below are 18 T cell receptor beta chains from a single sample sequenced in a study of blood T cell repertoires in COVID-19. TCRdb's copy holds only in-frame clones and misses some; the assay was immunoSEQ multiplex PCR. The sample carries under 40,000 clones, 88% recorded once. The material sequenced was peripheral blood. The origin of the receptors is a man in his sixties or seventies with active COVID-19.

This sequence joins TRBV27 and TRBJ2-5; 10 nucleotides align to TRBD2. This CDR3 contains 13 residues. Germline V gene sequence: CDR1 MNHEY, CDR2 SMNVEV (reference sequence). DNA for the CDR3: TGTGGGGGGGTTAGCGGGAGGAAAGAGACCCAGTACTTC. This codes for CGGVSGRKETQYF.

In this sample, this clone turned up once. The chain links TRBV5-1 to TRBJ2-1, with TRBD1 matching 7 bases. This CDR3 is 14 amino acids long. The germline V gene encodes CDR1 SGHRS and CDR2 YFSETQ. V gave up 4 bases and J gave up 8 bases; unmatched junction bases: 9. CDR3 loop: CASSPLRTGHEQFF. The CDR3 DNA follows: TGCGCCAGCAGCCCCTTAAGGACAGGCCATGAGCAGTTCTTC.

By its share, this clone is medium-sized. This chain uses TRBV7-8 with TRBJ2-3; TRBD2 aligns across 7 bases. The trim removed 5 bases at V and 5 bases at J, leaving 10 bases unmatched. The CDR3 has 15 residues. From germline, CDR1 is SGHVS and CDR2 FQNEAQ. CDR3 amino acids: CASSTLAGVLDTQYF. DNA of the CDR3: TGTGCCAGCAGCACCCTGGCGGGAGTACTAGATACGCAGTATTTT.

The V gene is TRBV4-3, the J gene TRBJ1-3; D possibly corresponds to TRBD1 (5 bases). Germline-derived CDR1 and CDR2 are LGHNA and YSLEER. The CDR3 spans 18 residues. Between the trimmed V and J ends, which lost 0 bases and 0 bases, there was a span of 15 bases. The CDR3, as DNA: TGCGCCAGCAGCCAAGATTGGCAAGGGGCGCTCTCTGGAAACACCATATATTTT. The encoded protein is CASSQDWQGALSGNTIYF.

This clone has a handful of counts. The rearrangement joins TRBV5-4 to TRBJ2-1; TRBD2 might be the D (5 bases). The germline CDR1 and CDR2 sequences are SGHNT and YYREEE (reference sequence). V lost 6 bases to trimming and J lost 6 bases, with 13 bases between them. CDR3 length: 13 amino acids. CDR3 sequence reads: CASTYSAVNEQFF. The CDR3 DNA is TGTGCCAGCACCTATTCAGCGGTCAATGAGCAGTTCTTC.

The chain is built from TRBV28 and TRBJ1-4, with 10 bases fitting TRBD1. The ends lost 3 bases at V and 6 bases at J; junction bases unmatched: 4. CDR3 length: 15 residues. Germline CDR1 and CDR2: MDHEN and SYDVKM. The CDR3 spells CASSFYGTGDEKLFF. The CDR3 DNA reads as TGTGCCAGCAGTTTCTACGGGACAGGGGATGAAAAACTGTTTTTT.

The chain uses TRBV7-2 and TRBJ2-2; 11 bases agree with TRBD1. Per germline, CDR1 SGHTA and CDR2 FQGNSA. This CDR3 comprises 15 residues. J was trimmed by 3 bases and V by 4 bases; bases with no gene match: 1. CDR3 sequence (DNA): TGTGCCAGCAGCTGGGACAGGGGGTACACCGGGGAGCTGTTTTTT. Translation: CASSWDRGYTGELFF. The full variable domain, completed using reference TRBV7-2 and TRBJ2-2, is GAGVSQSPSNKVTEKGKDVELRCDPISGHTALYWYRQSLGQGLEFLIYFQGNSAPDKSGLPSDRFSAERTGGSVSTLTIQRTQQEDSAVYLCASSWDRGYTGELFFGEGSRLTVL.

This rearrangement joins TRBV5-1 to TRBJ2-5; the match to TRBD1 covers 7 bases. The CDR3 runs 16 residues. Germline V gives CDR1 SGHRS, CDR2 YFSETQ. Unmatched junction bases numbered 9, after V lost 2 bases and J lost 2 bases. The CDR3 here is CASSFAPGTVQETQYF. In nucleotides, the CDR3 is TGCGCCAGCAGCTTTGCCCCCGGGACAGTTCAAGAGACCCAGTACTTC.

The CDR3 coding sequence is TGTGCCAGCTCACCGGCACCATCTAGCTATGGCTACACCTTC. This sequence encodes CASSPAPSSYGYTF. The V call is TRBV18, the J call TRBJ1-2; D unresolved. Germline V gene data show CDR1 as KGHSH and CDR2 as LQKENI. The CDR3 spans 14 residues. V was cut by 3 bases and J by 4 bases, with 12 bases left in between.

The chain joins TRBV11-2 to TRBJ2-3, with a possible D match to TRBD1 (6 bases). CDR3 size: 14 residues. Trimming pared 5 bases from V and 4 bases from J, leaving 13 bases between. The germline gives CDR1 SGHAT, CDR2 FQNNGV. CDR3 DNA sequence: TGTGCCAGCAGCCTACAGGGAAGGGCAGATACGCAGTATTTT. This sequence encodes CASSLQGRADTQYF.

V is TRBV9 and J is TRBJ2-2, with D perhaps matching TRBD2 (5 bases). CDR1 SGDLS and CDR2 YYNGEE come from the germline V gene. The CDR3 loop spans 15 amino acids. V was clipped by 0 bases and J by 4 bases, with 10 bases between them. This chain's CDR3 is CASSVDPEVTGELFF. CDR3 nucleotides: TGTGCCAGCAGCGTAGACCCGGAGGTCACCGGGGAGCTGTTTTTT.

The genes are TRBV5-1 and TRBJ2-3; a possible D gene is TRBD2 (5 bases). V lost 0 bases, J lost 6 bases, and 14 bases lay in between. The germline V gene encodes CDR1 SGHRS and CDR2 YFSETQ. The CDR3 is made up of 15 amino acids. DNA for the CDR3: TGCGCCAGCAGCTTGGCCGACTATTCTCTGGATACGCAGTATTTT. Protein: CASSLADYSLDTQYF.

The V call is TRBV30, the J call TRBJ2-3; TRBD1 is a possible D gene (7 bases). V lost 0 bases and J 9 bases, leaving 16 bases between the germline ends. Germline V gives CDR1 GTSNPN, CDR2 SVGIG (reference sequence). CDR3 length: 14 amino acids. The CDR3 is CAWSVGRGTDTQYF. The CDR3 coding sequence is TGTGCCTGGAGTGTCGGCAGGGGGACTGACACGCAGTATTTT.

The V and J genes are TRBV5-4 and TRBJ2-5; tentatively, D is TRBD2 (6 bases). The CDR3 sequence is 15 residues long. The ends were cut back, 0 bases at V and 1 base at J, with 10 bases in the middle. The germline CDR1 and CDR2 sequences are SGHNT and YYREEE (reference sequence). The CDR3 bases are TGTGCCAGCAGCTTGGCCGGGCGGGGCCAAGAGACCCAGTACTTC. It is translated as CASSLAGRGQETQYF. The variable domain in full, completed from reference TRBV5-4 and TRBJ2-5, reads ETGVTQSPTHLIKTRGQQVTLRCSSQSGHNTVSWYQQALGQGPQFIFQYYREEENGRGNFPPRFSGLQFPNYSSELNVNALELDDSALYLCASSLAGRGQETQYFGPGTRLLVL.

The rearrangement links TRBV28 to TRBJ2-3; no clear D. Germline V gene data show CDR1 as MDHEN and CDR2 as SYDVKM. The V end was cut by 3 bases, the J end by 0 bases, with 10 bases between. This CDR3 comprises 15 residues. CDR3: CASSFWQSSTDTQYF. The DNA of the CDR3 is TGTGCCAGCAGTTTCTGGCAGTCTAGCACAGATACGCAGTATTTT. Full variable domain (missing parts from reference TRBV28 and TRBJ2-3): DVKVTQSSRYLVKRTGEKVFLECVQDMDHENMFWYRQDPGLGLRLIYFSYDVKMKEKGDIPEGYSVSREKKERFSLILESASTNQTSMYLCASSFWQSSTDTQYFGPGTRLTVL.

The count of this clone is one. J is TRBJ1-1 and V is TRBV28; TRBD1 is a possible D gene (6 bases). The CDR3 extends over 12 amino acids. The ends were cut back, 6 bases at V and 9 bases at J, with 14 bases in the middle. The germline V gene encodes CDR1 MDHEN and CDR2 SYDVKM. CDR3 region: CASRRDTPKAFF. The CDR3 DNA reads TGTGCCAGCAGAAGGGACACACCGAAAGCTTTCTTT.

This chain joins TRBV28 and TRBJ2-1; 13 positions agree with TRBD2. The V and J ends lost 3 bases and 1 base, in that order; junction bases with no gene match: 3. Germline V lookup: CDR1 MDHEN, CDR2 SYDVKM. This CDR3 is 17 amino acids long. The CDR3 region has the DNA TGTGCCAGCAGTTTCACTAGCGGGGGGGCTTCCTACAATGAGCAGTTCTTC. Amino acid sequence: CASSFTSGGASYNEQFF.

This chain links TRBV7-2 with TRBJ1-2, with D possibly matching TRBD1 (5 bases). Trimming cost V 1 base and J 2 bases, with 11 bases left between them. CDR1 is SGHTA, CDR2 FQGNSA, per germline. The CDR3 loop spans 15 amino acids. The CDR3, as DNA: TGTGCCAGCAGCTTAGGACAGAGCCGAAACTATGGCTACACCTTC. It translates to CASSLGQSRNYGYTF.